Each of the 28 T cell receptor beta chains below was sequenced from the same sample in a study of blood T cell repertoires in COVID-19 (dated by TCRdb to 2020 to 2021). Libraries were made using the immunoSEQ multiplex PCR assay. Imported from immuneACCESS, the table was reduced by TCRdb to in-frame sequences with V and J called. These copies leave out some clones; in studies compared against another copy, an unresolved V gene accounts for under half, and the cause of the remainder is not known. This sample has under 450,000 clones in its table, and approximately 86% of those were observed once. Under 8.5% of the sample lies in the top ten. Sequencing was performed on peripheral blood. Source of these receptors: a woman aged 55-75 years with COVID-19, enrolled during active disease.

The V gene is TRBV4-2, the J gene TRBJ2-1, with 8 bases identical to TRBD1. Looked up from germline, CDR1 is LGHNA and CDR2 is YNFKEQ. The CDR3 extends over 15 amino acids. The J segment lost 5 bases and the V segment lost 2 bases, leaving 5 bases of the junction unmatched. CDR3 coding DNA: TGTGCCAGCAGCCAACGGACAGGGAGTAACAATGAGCAGTTCTTC. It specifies CASSQRTGSNNEQFF.

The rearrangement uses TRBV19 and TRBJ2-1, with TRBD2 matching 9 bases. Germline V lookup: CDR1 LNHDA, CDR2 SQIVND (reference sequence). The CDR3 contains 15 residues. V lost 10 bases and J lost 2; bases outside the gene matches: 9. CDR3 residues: CATTPGLATYNEQFF. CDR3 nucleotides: TGTGCCACCACGCCAGGACTAGCGACCTACAATGAGCAGTTCTTC. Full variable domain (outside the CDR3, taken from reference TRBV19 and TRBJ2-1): DGGITQSPKYLFRKEGQNVTLSCEQNLNHDAMYWYRQDPGQGLRLIYYSQIVNDFQKGDIAEGYSVSREKKESFPLTVTSAQKNPTAFYLCATTPGLATYNEQFFGPGTRLTVL.

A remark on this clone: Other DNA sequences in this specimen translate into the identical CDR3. CDR3 nucleotide sequence: TGTGCCAGCAGCCCCTTTAGTGTCTGGCAGGGGATGAACACTGAAGCTTTCTTT. It is translated as CASSPFSVWQGMNTEAFF. V is TRBV11-2 and J is TRBJ1-1; D perhaps matches TRBD1 (6 bases). Per the germline V gene, CDR1 is SGHAT and CDR2 is FQNNGV. Between the trimmed V and J ends, which lost 5 bases and 0 bases, there was a span of 22 bases. The CDR3 runs 18 residues.

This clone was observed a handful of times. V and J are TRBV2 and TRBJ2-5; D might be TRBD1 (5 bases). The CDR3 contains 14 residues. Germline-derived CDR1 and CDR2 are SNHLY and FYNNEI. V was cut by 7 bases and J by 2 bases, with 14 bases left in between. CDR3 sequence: CASKETASQETQYF. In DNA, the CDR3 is TGTGCCAGCAAAGAGACAGCTTCTCAAGAGACCCAGTACTTC.

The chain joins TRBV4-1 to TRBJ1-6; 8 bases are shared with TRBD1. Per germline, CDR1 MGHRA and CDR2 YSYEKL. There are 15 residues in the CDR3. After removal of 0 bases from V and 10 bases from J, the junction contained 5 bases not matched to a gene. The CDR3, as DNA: TGCGCCAGCAGCCAAGATGACAGGGGCGAATCACCCCTCCACTTT. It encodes CASSQDDRGESPLHF.

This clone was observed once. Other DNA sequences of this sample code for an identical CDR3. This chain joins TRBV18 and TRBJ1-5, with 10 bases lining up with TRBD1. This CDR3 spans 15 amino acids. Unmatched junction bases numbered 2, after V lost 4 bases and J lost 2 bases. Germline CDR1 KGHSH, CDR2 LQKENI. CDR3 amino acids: CASSLGTGGNQPQHF. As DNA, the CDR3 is TGTGCCAGCTCACTTGGGACAGGGGGCAATCAGCCCCAGCATTTT.

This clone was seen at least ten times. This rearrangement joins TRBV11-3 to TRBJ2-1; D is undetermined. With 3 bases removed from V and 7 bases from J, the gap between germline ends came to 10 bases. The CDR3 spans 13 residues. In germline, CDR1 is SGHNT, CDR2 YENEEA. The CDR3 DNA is TGTGCCAGCAGCTTTTTACCCGGGAATGAGCAGTTCTTC. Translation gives CASSFLPGNEQFF.

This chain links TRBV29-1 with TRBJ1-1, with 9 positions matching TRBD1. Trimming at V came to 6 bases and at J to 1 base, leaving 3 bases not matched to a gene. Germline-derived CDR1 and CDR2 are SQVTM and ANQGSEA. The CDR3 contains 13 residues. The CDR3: CSVYRGPNTEAFF. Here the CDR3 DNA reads TGCAGCGTGTACAGGGGGCCGAACACTGAAGCTTTCTTT.

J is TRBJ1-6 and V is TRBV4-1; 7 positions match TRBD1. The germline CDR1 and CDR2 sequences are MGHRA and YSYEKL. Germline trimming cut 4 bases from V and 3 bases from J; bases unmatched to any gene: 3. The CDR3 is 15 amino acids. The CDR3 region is CASSLDRDYNSPLHF. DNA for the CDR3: TGCGCCAGCAGCCTTGACAGGGACTATAATTCACCCCTCCACTTT.

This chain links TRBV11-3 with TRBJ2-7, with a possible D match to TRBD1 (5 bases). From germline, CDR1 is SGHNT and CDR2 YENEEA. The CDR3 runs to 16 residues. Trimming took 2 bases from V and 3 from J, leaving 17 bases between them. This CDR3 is CASSLFFDSPNYEQYF. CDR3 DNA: TGTGCCAGCAGCTTATTTTTCGACAGCCCGAACTACGAGCAGTACTTC.

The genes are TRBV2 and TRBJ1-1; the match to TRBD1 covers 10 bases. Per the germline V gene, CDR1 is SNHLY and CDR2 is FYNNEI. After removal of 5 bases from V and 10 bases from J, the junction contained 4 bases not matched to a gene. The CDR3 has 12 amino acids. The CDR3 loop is CASSPGQGGAFF. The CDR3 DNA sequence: TGTGCCAGCAGTCCCGGACAGGGGGGAGCTTTCTTT.

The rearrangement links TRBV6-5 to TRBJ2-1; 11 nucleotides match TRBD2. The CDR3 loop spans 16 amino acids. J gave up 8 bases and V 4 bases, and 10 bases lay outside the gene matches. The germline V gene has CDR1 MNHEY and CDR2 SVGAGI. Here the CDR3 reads CASSSSSGGSSYEQFF. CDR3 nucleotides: TGTGCCAGCAGTTCGTCTAGCGGGGGGAGTTCGTATGAGCAGTTCTTC.

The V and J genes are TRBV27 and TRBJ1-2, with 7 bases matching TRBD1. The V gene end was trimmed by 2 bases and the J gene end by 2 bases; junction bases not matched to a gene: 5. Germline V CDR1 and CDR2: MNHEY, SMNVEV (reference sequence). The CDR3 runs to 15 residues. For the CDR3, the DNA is TGTGCCAGCAGTTTAGGGACAGCGACGAACTATGGCTACACCTTC. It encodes CASSLGTATNYGYTF.

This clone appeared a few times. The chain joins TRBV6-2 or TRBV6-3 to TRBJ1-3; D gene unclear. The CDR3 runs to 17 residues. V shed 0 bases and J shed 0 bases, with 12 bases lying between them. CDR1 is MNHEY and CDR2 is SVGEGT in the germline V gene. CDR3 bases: TGTGCCAGCAGTTACTCAAGGAGGCAGAGCTCTGGAAACACCATATATTTT. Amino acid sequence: CASSYSRRQSSGNTIYF.

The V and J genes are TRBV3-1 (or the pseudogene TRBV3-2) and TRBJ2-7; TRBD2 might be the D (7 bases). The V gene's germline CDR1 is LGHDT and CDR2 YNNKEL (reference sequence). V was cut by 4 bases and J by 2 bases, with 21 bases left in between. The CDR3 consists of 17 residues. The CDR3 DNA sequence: TGTGCCAGCAGCCGCCGGGTCCACGTGGGGGGGCCCTACGAGCAGTACTTC. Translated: CASSRRVHVGGPYEQYF.

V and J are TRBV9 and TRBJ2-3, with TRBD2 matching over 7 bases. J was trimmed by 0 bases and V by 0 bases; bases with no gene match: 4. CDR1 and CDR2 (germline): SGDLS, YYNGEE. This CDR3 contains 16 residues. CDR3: CASSVGAGGSTDTQYF. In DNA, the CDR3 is TGTGCCAGCAGCGTAGGGGCCGGGGGGAGCACAGATACGCAGTATTTT.

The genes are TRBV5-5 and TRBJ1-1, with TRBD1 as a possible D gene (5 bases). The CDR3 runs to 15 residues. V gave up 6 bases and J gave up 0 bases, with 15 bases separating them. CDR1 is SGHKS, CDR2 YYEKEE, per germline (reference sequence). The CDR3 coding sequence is TGTGCCAGCACTCCGGAGGGGTTCATGAACACTGAAGCTTTCTTT. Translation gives CASTPEGFMNTEAFF. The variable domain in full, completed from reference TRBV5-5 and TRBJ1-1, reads DAGVTQSPTHLIKTRGQQVTLRCSPISGHKSVSWYQQVLGQGPQFIFQYYEKEERGRGNFPDRFSARQFPNYSSELNVNALLLGDSALYLCASTPEGFMNTEAFFGQGTRLTVV.

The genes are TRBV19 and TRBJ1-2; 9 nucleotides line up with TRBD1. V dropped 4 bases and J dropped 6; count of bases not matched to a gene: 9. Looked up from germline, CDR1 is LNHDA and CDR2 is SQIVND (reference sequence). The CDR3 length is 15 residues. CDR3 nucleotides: TGTGCCAGTAGTACGCCGACGGACAGGGGCCATGGCTACACCTTC. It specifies CASSTPTDRGHGYTF.

The CDR3 sequence is CASSYTGYGYTF. DNA of the CDR3: TGTGCCAGCAGCTATACAGGTTACGGCTACACCTTC. The V and J genes are TRBV6-5 and TRBJ1-2, with D possibly TRBD1 on 5 matching bases. Germline CDR1 reads MNHEY; CDR2 reads SVGAGI. The CDR3 length is 12 residues. V lost 6 bases and J 8 bases, leaving 13 bases between the germline ends.

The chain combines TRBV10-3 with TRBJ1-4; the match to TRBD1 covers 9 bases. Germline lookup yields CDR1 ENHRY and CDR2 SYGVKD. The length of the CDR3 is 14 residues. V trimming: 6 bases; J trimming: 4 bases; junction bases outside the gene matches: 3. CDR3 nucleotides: TGTGCCATCAGGGGGACAGGGTATAATGAAAAACTGTTTTTT. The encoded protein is CAIRGTGYNEKLFF.

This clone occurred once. The CDR3 reads CASSLVGGLAGGQKGYEQYF. The DNA of the CDR3 is TGCGCCAGCAGCTTGGTAGGTGGACTAGCGGGGGGCCAGAAGGGGTACGAGCAGTACTTC. The chain combines TRBV5-1 with TRBJ2-7; TRBD2 aligns across 14 bases. The CDR3 has 20 residues. Trimming at V came to 0 bases and at J to 4 bases, leaving 15 bases not matched to a gene. CDR1 SGHRS and CDR2 YFSETQ come from the germline V gene.

The CDR3 protein is CASSPWRESRLFF. DNA for the CDR3: TGTGCCAGCAGCCCCTGGAGGGAGAGTCGACTGTTTTTT. The chain couples TRBV12-3 or TRBV12-4 to TRBJ1-4, with D unclear. Trimming left V 6 bases short and J 13 bases short, with 18 bases between. The CDR3 is 13 amino acids.

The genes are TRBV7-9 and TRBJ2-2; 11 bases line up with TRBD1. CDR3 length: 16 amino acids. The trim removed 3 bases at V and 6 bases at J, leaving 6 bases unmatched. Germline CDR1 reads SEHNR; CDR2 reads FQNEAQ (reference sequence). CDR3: CASSLAGTGGPGELFF. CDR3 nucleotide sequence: TGTGCCAGCAGCTTGGCCGGGACAGGGGGACCCGGGGAGCTGTTTTTT.

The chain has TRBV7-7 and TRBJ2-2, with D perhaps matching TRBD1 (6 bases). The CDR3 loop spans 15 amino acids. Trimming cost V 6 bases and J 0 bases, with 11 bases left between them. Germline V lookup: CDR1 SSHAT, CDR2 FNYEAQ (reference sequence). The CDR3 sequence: CASRSGQSNTGELFF. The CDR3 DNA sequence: TGTGCCAGCAGATCTGGACAGTCGAACACCGGGGAGCTGTTTTTT.

Written as DNA, the CDR3 is TGTGCCATCACCCAGGGGGAGGCCGGGGAGCTGTTTTTT. This gives the protein CAITQGEAGELFF. The chain employs TRBV10-3 and TRBJ2-2, with a possible D match to TRBD1 (7 bases). The CDR3 covers 13 residues. The germline V and J ends were trimmed by 7 bases and 6 bases, with 12 bases remaining between them. CDR1 is ENHRY and CDR2 is SYGVKD in the germline V gene.

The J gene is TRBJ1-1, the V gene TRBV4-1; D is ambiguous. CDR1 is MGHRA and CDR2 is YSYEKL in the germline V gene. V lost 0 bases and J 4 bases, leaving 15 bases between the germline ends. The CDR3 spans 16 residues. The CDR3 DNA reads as TGCGCCAGCAGCCAAGATTTGGGGAGAAGAGGCACTGAAGCTTTCTTT. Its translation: CASSQDLGRRGTEAFF.

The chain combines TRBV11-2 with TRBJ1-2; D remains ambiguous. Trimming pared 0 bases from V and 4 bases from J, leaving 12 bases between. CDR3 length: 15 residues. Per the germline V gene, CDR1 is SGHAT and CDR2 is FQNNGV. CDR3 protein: CASSLEWSQTYGYTF. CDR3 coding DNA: TGTGCCAGCAGCTTAGAGTGGTCACAAACCTATGGCTACACCTTC.

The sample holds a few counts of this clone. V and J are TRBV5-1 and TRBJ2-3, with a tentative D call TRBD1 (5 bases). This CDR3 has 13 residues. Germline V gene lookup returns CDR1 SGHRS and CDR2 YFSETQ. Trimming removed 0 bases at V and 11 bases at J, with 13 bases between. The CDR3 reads CASSLEDSQGQYF. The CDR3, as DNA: TGCGCCAGCAGCTTGGAAGACAGCCAGGGGCAGTATTTT.